This T cell receptor beta chain comes out of a study of T cell responses to AZD1222 COVID-19 vaccine. J was trimmed by 3 bases and V by 6 bases; bases with no gene match: 8. CDR3 length: 15 amino acids. The germline gives CDR1 MNHEY, CDR2 SVGAGI. TCRdb's copy holds only in-frame clones and misses some; the assay was immunoSEQ multiplex PCR. The top ten clones hold less than 5.5% of a sample with tens of thousands of clones, less than 95% of them seen once. In the case of this clone: Antigen unknown.

Findings and limits, study-wide: Just 5 to 7 AZD1222 recipients were seropositive at baseline. None of the repertoires were sampled until the peak T cell response had passed. The sample set comprised mostly white British donors with more females, and clonal diversity was possibly underestimated. Spike-spanning, vaccine-associated CD4 TCRs were dominant at 160-218 and 743-854.

The rearrangement joins TRBV6-5 to TRBJ2-7; TRBD1 agrees at 10 bases. The TCR comes from an adult who received the AZD1222 COVID-19 vaccine. The starting material was peripheral blood, obtained 28 days after the second AZD1222 dose. CDR3 nucleotides: TGTGCCAGCAGAATCCGGGACAGGGGACACTACGAGCAGTACTTC. Amino acid sequence: CASRIRDRGHYEQYF.